This T cell receptor beta chain was identified during a study of blood T cells in healthy people across ages. Overall study results and limits: TCR beta diversity, measured per million T cells, fell in a roughly linear way with age.

In this sample, this clonotype turned up a few times. Its antigen remains unknown. Aged roughly 6 to 95, donors were systemically healthy Caucasians from Russia. Isolating PBMCs gave at least 6 million of these cells per sample. Germline loops: CDR1 DFQATT, CDR2 SNEGSKA (reference sequence). CDR3 length: 11 amino acids. V lost 6 bases and J 10 bases, leaving 12 bases between the germline ends. PCR was performed a second time for about 7 to 12 cycles using a sample-barcoded 5' primer and a J-beta primer mix. TCRdb called the 5' RACE reads again in MiXCR, with one record for every CDR3 protein. In the table there are 730,000 or so distinct CDR3 sequences, 40% to 45% of which are singletons.

The sample was blood. The source of this sequence is an elderly man in good health. The chain links TRBV20-1 to TRBJ1-4; the D is unclear. DNA for the CDR3: TGCAGTGCCCCCCCACCGGGAAAACTGTTTTTT. This gives the protein CSAPPPGKLFF.